A single sample is the source of the 4 T cell receptor beta chains below, sequenced in a study of blood T cell repertoires in COVID-19. Here immunoSEQ multiplex PCR was the method, and the copy in TCRdb shows in-frame clones only, minus some. The sample has 300,000 to 400,000 clones, about 89% seen once. Sequences were obtained from peripheral blood. Receptor source: a woman aged 30 to 39 with COVID-19, enrolled during active disease.

The V gene is TRBV27, the J gene TRBJ2-7; perhaps TRBD2 as D (6 bases). Trimming took off 2 bases at V and 2 bases at J, with 13 bases between the two ends. The CDR3 runs 15 residues. From germline, CDR1 is MNHEY and CDR2 SMNVEV (reference sequence). CDR3 DNA: TGTGCCAGCAGTTTAGGGGGGTGGGGCCCCTACGAGCAGTACTTC. The encoded protein is CASSLGGWGPYEQYF.

The rearrangement uses TRBV13 and TRBJ2-1; 8 positions match TRBD1. V was clipped by 5 bases and J by 2 bases; unmatched bases: 5. The germline V gene has CDR1 PRHDT and CDR2 FYEKMQ (reference sequence). The CDR3 length is 15 residues. The CDR3 DNA sequence: TGTGCCAGCAGCCTCCCGACAGGGGCCTACAATGAGCAGTTCTTC. This encodes CASSLPTGAYNEQFF. Full variable domain (missing parts from reference TRBV13 and TRBJ2-1): AAGVIQSPRHLIKEKRETATLKCYPIPRHDTVYWYQQGPGQDPQFLISFYEKMQSDKGSIPDRFSAQQFSDYHSELNMSSLELGDSALYFCASSLPTGAYNEQFFGPGTRLTVL.

The CDR3 coding sequence is TGTGCCAGCAGCTTGGGGGGAGTAGTAACTGAAGCTTTCTTT. This encodes CASSLGGVVTEAFF. This chain joins TRBV7-9 and TRBJ1-1; perhaps TRBD1 as D (5 bases). Deletions cut 3 bases from V and 5 bases from J, with 13 bases between. The CDR3 totals 14 residues. Per germline, CDR1 SEHNR and CDR2 FQNEAQ (reference sequence).

The genes are TRBV3-1 (or the pseudogene TRBV3-2) and TRBJ1-1, with 7 bases lining up with TRBD1. Germline CDR1 is LGHDT and CDR2 is YNNKEL (reference sequence). The CDR3 is 15 residues long. V shed 4 bases, J shed 1 base, and the junction held 6 bases outside the gene matches. CDR3 nucleotide sequence: TGTGCCAGCAGCCTCGGACAGGCGGGGAACACTGAAGCTTTCTTT. Its translation: CASSLGQAGNTEAFF.